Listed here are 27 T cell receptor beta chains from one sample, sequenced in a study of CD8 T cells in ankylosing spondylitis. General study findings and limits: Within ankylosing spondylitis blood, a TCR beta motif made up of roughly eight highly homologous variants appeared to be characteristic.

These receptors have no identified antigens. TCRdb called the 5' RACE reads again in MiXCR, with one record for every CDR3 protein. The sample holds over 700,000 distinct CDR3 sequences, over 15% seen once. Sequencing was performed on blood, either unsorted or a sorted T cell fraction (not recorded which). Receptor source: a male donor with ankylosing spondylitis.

The CDR3 region is CASSAPYQGSEQYF. CDR3 bases: TGTGCCAGCAGCGCCCCGTACCAGGGTTCCGAGCAGTACTTC. This rearrangement joins TRBV7-9 to TRBJ2-7, with D possibly TRBD1 on 5 matching bases. The CDR3 is 14 amino acids. Germline V gene sequence: CDR1 SEHNR, CDR2 FQNEAQ (reference sequence). Trimming took off 5 bases at V and 6 bases at J, with 17 bases between the two ends.

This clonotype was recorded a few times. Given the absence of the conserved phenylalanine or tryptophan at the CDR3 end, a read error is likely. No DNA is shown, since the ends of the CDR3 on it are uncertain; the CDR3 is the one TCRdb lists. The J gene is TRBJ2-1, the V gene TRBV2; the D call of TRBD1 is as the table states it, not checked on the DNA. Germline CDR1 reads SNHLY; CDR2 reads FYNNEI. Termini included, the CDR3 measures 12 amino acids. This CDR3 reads CASSEMYGGVTS.

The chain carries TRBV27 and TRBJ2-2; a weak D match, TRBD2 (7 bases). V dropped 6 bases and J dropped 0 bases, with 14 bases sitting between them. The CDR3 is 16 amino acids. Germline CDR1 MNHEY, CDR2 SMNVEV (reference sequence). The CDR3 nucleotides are TGTGCCAGCAGCCCCGAGGGGGGGACGAACACCGGGGAGCTGTTTTTT. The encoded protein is CASSPEGGTNTGELFF.

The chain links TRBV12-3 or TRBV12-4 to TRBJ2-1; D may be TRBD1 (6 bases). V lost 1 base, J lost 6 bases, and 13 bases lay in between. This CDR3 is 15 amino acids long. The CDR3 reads CASSLGQGTSNEQFF. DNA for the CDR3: TGTGCCAGCAGTTTAGGGCAGGGGACATCCAATGAGCAGTTCTTC.

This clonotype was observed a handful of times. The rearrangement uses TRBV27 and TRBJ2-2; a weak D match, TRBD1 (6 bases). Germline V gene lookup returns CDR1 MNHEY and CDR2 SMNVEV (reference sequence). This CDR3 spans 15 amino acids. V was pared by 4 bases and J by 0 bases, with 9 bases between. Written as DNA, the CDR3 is TGTGCCAGCAGTTGGGCAGGGGCGAACACCGGGGAGCTGTTTTTT. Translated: CASSWAGANTGELFF.

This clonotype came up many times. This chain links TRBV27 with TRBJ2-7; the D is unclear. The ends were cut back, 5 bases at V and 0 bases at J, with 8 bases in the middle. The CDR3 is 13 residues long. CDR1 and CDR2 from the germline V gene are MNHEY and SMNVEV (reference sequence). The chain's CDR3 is CASSTQSSYEQYF. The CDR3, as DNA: TGTGCCAGCAGTACACAGAGCTCCTACGAGCAGTACTTC.

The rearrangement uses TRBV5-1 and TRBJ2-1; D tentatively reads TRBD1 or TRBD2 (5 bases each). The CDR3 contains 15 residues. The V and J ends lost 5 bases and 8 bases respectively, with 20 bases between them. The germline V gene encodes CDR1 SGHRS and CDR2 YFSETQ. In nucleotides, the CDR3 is TGCGCCAGCAGAACCGGGACCAGCGGAGTCTATGAGCAGTTCTTC. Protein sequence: CASRTGTSGVYEQFF.

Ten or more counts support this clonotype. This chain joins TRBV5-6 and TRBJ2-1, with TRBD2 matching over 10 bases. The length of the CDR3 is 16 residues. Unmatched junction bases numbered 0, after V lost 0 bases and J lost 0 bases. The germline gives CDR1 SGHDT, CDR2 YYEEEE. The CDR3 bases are TGTGCCAGCAGCTTGGCTAGCGGGAGCTCCTACAATGAGCAGTTCTTC. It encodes CASSLASGSSYNEQFF.

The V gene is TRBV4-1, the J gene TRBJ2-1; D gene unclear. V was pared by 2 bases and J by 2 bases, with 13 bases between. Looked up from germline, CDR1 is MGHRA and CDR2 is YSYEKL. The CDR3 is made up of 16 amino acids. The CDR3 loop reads CASSQRETVTYNEQFF. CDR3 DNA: TGCGCCAGCAGCCAAAGAGAGACGGTAACCTACAATGAGCAGTTCTTC.

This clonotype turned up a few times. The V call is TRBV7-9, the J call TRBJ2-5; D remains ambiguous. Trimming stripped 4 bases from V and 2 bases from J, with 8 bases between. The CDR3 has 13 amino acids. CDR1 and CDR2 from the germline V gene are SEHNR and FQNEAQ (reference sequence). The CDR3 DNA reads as TGTGCCAGCAGCTCCCCCCCTCAAGAGACCCAGTACTTC. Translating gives CASSSPPQETQYF.

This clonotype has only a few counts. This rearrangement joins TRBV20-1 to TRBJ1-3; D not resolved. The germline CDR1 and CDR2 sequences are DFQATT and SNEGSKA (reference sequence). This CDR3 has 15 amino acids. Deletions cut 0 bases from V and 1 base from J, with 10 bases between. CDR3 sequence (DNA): TGCAGTGCTAGAGATCCTAGGGAATCTGGAAACACCATATATTTT. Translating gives CSARDPRESGNTIYF.

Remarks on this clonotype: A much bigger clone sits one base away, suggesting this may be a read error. CDR3 in amino acids: CASSFENSPLHF. As DNA, the CDR3 is TGTGCCAGCAGCTTCGAGAATTCACCCCTCCACTTT. This sequence joins TRBV11-2 and TRBJ1-6; D is uncertain. Deletions cut 3 bases from V and 7 bases from J, with 4 bases between. CDR1 SGHAT and CDR2 FQNNGV come from the germline V gene. The CDR3 runs 12 residues.

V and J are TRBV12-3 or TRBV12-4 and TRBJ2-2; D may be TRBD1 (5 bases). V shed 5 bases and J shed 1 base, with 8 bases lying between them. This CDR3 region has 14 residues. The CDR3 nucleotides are TGTGCCAGCAGTCAGACAGTGAACACCGGGGAGCTGTTTTTT. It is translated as CASSQTVNTGELFF.

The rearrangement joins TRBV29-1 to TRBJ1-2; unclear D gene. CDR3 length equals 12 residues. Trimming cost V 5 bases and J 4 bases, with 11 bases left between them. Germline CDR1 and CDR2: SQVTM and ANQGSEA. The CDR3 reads CSVSIELYGYTF. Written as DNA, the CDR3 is TGCAGCGTTAGTATAGAGCTCTATGGCTACACCTTC.

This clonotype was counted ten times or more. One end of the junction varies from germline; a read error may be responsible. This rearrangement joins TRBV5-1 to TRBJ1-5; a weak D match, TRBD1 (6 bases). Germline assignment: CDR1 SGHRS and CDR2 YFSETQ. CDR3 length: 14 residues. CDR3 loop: CASSPGGSNQPQHF. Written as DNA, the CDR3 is TGTGCCAGCAGTCCTGGGGGCAGCAATCAGCCCCAGCATTTT.

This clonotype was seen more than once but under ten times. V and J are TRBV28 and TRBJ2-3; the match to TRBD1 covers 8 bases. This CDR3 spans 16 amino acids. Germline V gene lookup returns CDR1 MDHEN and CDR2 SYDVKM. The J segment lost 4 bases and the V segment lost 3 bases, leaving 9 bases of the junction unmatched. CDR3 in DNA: TGTGCCAGCAGTTTTTCCCAGGGGGCTCGGGCAGATACGCAGTATTTT. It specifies CASSFSQGARADTQYF.

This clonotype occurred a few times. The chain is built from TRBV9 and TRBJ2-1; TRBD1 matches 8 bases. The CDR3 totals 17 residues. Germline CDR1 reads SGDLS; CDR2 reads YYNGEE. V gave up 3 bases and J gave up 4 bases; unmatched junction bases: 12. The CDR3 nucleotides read TGTGCCAGCAGCGCCCATCATACGACAGGGGCTTACAATGAGCAGTTCTTC. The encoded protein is CASSAHHTTGAYNEQFF.

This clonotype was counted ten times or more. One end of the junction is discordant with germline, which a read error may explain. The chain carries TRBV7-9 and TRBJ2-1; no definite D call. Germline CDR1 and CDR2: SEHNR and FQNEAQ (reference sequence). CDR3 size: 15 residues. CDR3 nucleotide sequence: TGTGCCAGCAGTTTAGCATCTGGCGAGTACAATGAGCAGTTCTTC. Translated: CASSLASGEYNEQFF.

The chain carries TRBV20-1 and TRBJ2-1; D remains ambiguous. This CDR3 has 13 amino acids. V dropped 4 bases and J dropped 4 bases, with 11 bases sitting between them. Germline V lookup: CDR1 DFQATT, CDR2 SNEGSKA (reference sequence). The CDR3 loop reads CSANTQTYNEQFF. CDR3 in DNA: TGCAGTGCTAACACACAAACATACAATGAGCAGTTCTTC.

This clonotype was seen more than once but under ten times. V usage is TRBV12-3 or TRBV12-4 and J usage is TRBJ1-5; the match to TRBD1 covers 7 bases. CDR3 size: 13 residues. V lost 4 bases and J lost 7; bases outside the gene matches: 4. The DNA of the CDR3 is TGTGCCAGCAGTTCCACAGGGGTGCAGCCCCAGCATTTT. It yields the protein CASSSTGVQPQHF.

The CDR3 sequence: CASSLSPISGTGELFF. The CDR3 coding sequence is TGCGCCAGCAGCCTCAGCCCCATCTCGGGCACCGGGGAGCTGTTTTTT. The chain recombines TRBV5-1 with TRBJ2-2, with D unclear. Germline V gene data show CDR1 as SGHRS and CDR2 as YFSETQ. This CDR3 contains 16 residues. Between the trimmed V and J ends, which lost 4 bases and 4 bases, there was a span of 17 bases.

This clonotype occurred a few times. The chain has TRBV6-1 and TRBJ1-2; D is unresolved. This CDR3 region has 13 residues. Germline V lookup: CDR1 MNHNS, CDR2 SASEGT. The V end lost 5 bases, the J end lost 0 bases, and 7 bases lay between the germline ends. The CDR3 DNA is TGTGCCAGCAGTAAATTATCTAACTATGGCTACACCTTC. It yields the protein CASSKLSNYGYTF.

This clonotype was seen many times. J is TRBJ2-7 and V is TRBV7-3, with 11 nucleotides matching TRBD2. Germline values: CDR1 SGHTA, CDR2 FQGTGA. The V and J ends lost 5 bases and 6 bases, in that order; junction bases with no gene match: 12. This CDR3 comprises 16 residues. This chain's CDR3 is CASSLGTSGRIGEQYF. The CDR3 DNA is TGTGCCAGCAGCCTCGGTACTAGCGGGAGAATAGGCGAGCAGTACTTC.

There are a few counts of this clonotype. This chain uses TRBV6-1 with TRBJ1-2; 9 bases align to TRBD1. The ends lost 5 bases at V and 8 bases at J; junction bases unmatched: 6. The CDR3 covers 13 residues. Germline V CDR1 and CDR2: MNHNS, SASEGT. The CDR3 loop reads CASSSRDRDGYTF. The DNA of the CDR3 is TGTGCCAGCAGTAGCCGGGACAGGGACGGCTACACCTTC.

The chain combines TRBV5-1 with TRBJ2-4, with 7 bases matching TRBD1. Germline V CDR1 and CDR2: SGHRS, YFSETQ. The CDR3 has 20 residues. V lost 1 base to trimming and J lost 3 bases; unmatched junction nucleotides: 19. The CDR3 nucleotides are TGCGCCAGCAGCTTGCTACCGGACAGGTCAGGCCGCATAGGCAAAAACATTCAGTACTTC. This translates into CASSLLPDRSGRIGKNIQYF.

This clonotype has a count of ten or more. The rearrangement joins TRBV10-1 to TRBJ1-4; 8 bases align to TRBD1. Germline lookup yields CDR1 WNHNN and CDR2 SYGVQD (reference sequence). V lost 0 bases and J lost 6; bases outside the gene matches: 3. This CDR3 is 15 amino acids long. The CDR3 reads CASSESQGADEKLFF. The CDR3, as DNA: TGCGCCAGCAGTGAGTCCCAGGGGGCTGATGAAAAACTGTTTTTT.

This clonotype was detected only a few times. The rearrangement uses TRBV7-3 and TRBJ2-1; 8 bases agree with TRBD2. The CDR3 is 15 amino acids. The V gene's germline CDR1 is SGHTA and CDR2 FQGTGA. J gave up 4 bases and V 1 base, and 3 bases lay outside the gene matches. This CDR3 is CASSLIRGGYNEQFF. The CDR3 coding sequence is TGTGCCAGCAGCTTAATCCGGGGGGGGTACAATGAGCAGTTCTTC.